The entry below describes one T cell receptor beta chain. The antigen is undetermined. These data belong to a study of Ad26.COV2.S vaccination and SARS-CoV-2 variants. Study findings and constraints: TCR breadth and depth analyses may have underestimated total T cell responses. Once vaccination had occurred, spike-specific CD8+ and CD4+ T cell responses reportedly showed substantial breadth. Whether participants received vaccine or placebo, their non-spike TCR breadth was similar.

Treatment indicated: about 20 received Ad26.COV2.S at low or high dose, single or two shots; 5 received placebo; per-sample allocation not given. Each sample was drawn 63 days after the first injection (of vaccine or placebo). The vaccine antigen was prefusion-stabilized Wuhan SARS-CoV-2 spike. The length of the CDR3 is 16 residues. J was trimmed by 7 bases and V by 4 bases; bases with no gene match: 12. CDR1 and CDR2 from the germline V gene are SGHTS and YDEGEE. This table comes from immunoSEQ multiplex PCR, and its TCRdb copy is limited to in-frame clones, with some not included. The sample includes roughly 350,000 clones, roughly 84% seen only once; the top ten take more than 3%.

Sequenced material: peripheral blood, taken in a trial of Ad26.COV2.S vaccine versus placebo. The V call is TRBV5-8, the J call TRBJ1-5; 9 bases agree with TRBD1. This clonotype was sampled from a person aged 18-65 years who received the Ad26.COV2.S COVID-19 vaccine or a placebo. The CDR3 is CASSPLVGTGNQPQHF. DNA of the CDR3: TGTGCCAGCAGCCCCCTCGTTGGGACAGGGAACCAGCCCCAGCATTTT.